What follows are 2 T cell receptor beta chains derived from one specimen sequenced in a study of blood T cells in healthy people across ages. Together with a sample-barcoded 5' primer, a J-beta primer mix was included in a second PCR lasting about 6 to 11 cycles. One entry per CDR3 protein results from TCRdb running MiXCR on the 5' RACE reads. The sample holds some 1.8 million distinct CDR3 sequences, 35% to 50% seen once. The specimen was blood. The receptors shown here come from a human donor in good health.

This clonotype appeared a few times. The rearrangement uses TRBV7-9 and TRBJ1-4; D gene ambiguous. The V end was cut by 3 bases, the J end by 8 bases, with 7 bases between. This CDR3 has 12 residues. Germline V gene data show CDR1 as SEHNR and CDR2 as FQNEAQ (reference sequence). The CDR3 sequence is CASSFTEEKLFF. The CDR3, as DNA: TGTGCCAGCAGCTTTACCGAGGAAAAACTGTTTTTT. Full variable domain (rest looked up from reference TRBV7-9 and TRBJ1-4): DTGVSQNPRHKITKRGQNVTFRCDPISEHNRLYWYRQTLGQGPEFLTYFQNEAQLEKSRLLSDRFSAERPKGSFSTLEIQRTEQGDSAMYLCASSFTEEKLFFGSGTQLSVL.

This chain joins TRBV3-1 and TRBJ1-5; 8 positions agree with TRBD1. This CDR3 spans 14 amino acids. Germline V gene data show CDR1 as LGHDT and CDR2 as YNNKEL (reference sequence). With 5 bases clipped from V and 6 bases from J, the junction kept 6 bases outside the gene matches. The chain's CDR3 is CASSATGDAQPQHF. In DNA form, the CDR3 reads TGTGCCAGCAGCGCGACAGGGGACGCTCAGCCCCAGCATTTT. The full variable domain, in which reference TRBV3-1 and TRBJ1-5 provide the parts outside the CDR3, is DTAVSQTPKYLVTQMGNDKSIKCEQNLGHDTMYWYKQDSKKFLKIMFSYNNKELIINETVPNRFSPKSPDKAHLNLHINSLELGDSAVYFCASSATGDAQPQHFGDGTRLSIL.